What follows describes a single T cell receptor (beta chain). Its antigen is currently unknown. Donors came from a validation cohort of about 120 subjects, distinct from the first 666-subject cohort. Trimming cost V 2 bases and J 5 bases; bases outside gene matches: 6. Germline loops: CDR1 LNHDA, CDR2 SQIVND (reference sequence). The length of the CDR3 is 15 residues. The data originate from a study of cytomegalovirus exposure and HLA in healthy donors. Assay: immunoSEQ multiplex PCR; the TCRdb copy retains only in-frame clones and omits some. The data contain some 120,000 clones, about nine tenths of them singletons. Broader study findings: In vitro data verified a few CMV-associated chains as specific for CMV antigens. High sensitivity and specificity were reportedly achieved when the classifier diagnosed cytomegalovirus status. The listing of 150 to 200 TCR beta chains classed them as cytomegalovirus-associated.

The TCR originated in a woman aged 18 to 35 in good health and CMV-seronegative. The sample comprised PBMCs. The gene calls are TRBV19 and TRBJ2-3; 8 bases fit TRBD1. The CDR3 is CASSISGQGGDTQYF. For the CDR3, the DNA is TGTGCCAGTAGTATAAGTGGACAGGGTGGAGATACGCAGTATTTT.